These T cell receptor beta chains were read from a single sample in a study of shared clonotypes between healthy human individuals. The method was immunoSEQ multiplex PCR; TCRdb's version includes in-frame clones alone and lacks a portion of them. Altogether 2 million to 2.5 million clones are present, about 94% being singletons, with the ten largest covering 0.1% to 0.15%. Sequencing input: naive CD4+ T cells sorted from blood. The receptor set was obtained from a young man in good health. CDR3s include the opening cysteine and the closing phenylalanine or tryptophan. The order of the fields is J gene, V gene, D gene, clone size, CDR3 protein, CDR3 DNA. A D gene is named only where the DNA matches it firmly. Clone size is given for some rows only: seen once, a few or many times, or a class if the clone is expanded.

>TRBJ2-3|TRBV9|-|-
CASSVAREADTQYF
TGTGCCAGCAGCGTAGCTAGGGAGGCAGATACGCAGTATTTT
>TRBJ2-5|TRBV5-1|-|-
CASSRGGVGETQYF
TGCGCCAGCAGCCGGGGCGGGGTTGGAGAGACCCAGTACTTC
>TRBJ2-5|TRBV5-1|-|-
CASSLEFKTGETQYF
TGCGCCAGCAGCTTGGAATTTAAGACGGGGGAGACCCAGTACTTC
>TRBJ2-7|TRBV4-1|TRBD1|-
CASSQDQGTGGYEQYF
TGCGCCAGCAGCCAAGATCAAGGGACAGGGGGCTACGAGCAGTACTTC
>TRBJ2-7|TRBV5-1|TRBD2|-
CASSLTSGSLYYEQYF
TGCGCCAGCAGCTTGACTAGCGGGAGCCTTTACTACGAGCAGTACTTC
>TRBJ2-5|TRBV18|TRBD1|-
CASSPRTGEGTQYF
TGTGCCAGCTCACCACGGACAGGCGAAGGGACCCAGTACTTC
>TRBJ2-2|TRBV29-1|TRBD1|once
CSVGSTGTGSGELFF
TGCAGCGTGGGATCGACAGGGACGGGGTCCGGGGAGCTGTTTTTT
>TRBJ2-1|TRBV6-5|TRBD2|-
CASSRDYLDEQFF
TGTGCCAGCAGTCGGGACTATTTAGATGAGCAGTTCTTC
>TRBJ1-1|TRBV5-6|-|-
CASSIGPENTEAFF
TGTGCCAGCAGCATCGGACCTGAGAACACTGAAGCTTTCTTT
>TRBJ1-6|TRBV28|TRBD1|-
CASRLDRVSSPLHF
TGTGCCAGCAGACTTGACAGGGTTTCTTCACCCCTCCACTTT
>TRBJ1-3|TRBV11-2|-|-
CASSFTQTRNTIYF
TGTGCCAGCAGCTTTACACAAACCCGAAACACCATATATTTT
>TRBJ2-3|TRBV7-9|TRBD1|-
CASSETGASVTQYF
TGTGCCAGCAGCGAAACAGGGGCATCAGTCACGCAGTATTTT
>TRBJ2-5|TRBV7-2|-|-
CASSGGYQETQYF
TGTGCCAGCAGCGGAGGGTACCAAGAGACCCAGTACTTC
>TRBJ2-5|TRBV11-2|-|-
CASSLDGLPEETQYF
TGTGCCAGCAGCTTAGATGGGCTCCCAGAGGAGACCCAGTACTTC
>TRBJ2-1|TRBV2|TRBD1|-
CASNLEGGGYNEQFF
TGTGCCAGCAACTTAGAAGGGGGCGGTTACAATGAGCAGTTCTTC
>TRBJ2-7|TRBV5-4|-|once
CASSYNPAGEQYF
TGTGCCAGCAGCTACAACCCCGCGGGGGAGCAGTACTTC
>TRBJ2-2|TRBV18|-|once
CASSPQGGGGGELFF
TGTGCCAGCTCACCACAGGGAGGTGGTGGCGGGGAGCTGTTTTTT
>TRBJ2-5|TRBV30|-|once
CAWSALGETQYF
TGTGCCTGGAGTGCGTTAGGGGAGACCCAGTACTTC
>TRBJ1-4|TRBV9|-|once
CASSRTGGNNEKLFF
TGTGCCAGCAGCAGGACGGGGGGGAATAATGAAAAACTGTTTTTT
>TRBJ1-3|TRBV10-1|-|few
CASSNGDVGNTIYF
TGCGCCAGCAGCAACGGAGACGTAGGAAACACCATATATTTT
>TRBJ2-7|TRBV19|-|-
CASSIQYGQIHEQYF
TGTGCCAGTAGTATCCAATACGGACAGATCCACGAGCAGTACTTC
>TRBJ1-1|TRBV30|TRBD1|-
CAWSQLQGVIGEAFF
TGTGCCTGGAGTCAGCTACAGGGGGTAATCGGTGAAGCTTTCTTT
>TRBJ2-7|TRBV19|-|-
CASSTQGYEQYF
TGTGCCAGTAGTACCCAGGGATACGAGCAGTACTTC
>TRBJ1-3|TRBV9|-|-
CASSAAQGNTIYF
TGTGCCAGCAGCGCAGCTCAGGGAAACACCATATATTTT
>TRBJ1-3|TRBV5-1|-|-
CASSHGRQSSGNTIYF
TGCGCCAGCAGCCACGGACGGCAAAGCTCTGGAAACACCATATATTTT
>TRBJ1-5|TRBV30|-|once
CAWSENLDQPQHF
TGTGCCTGGAGTGAAAATCTGGATCAGCCCCAGCATTTT
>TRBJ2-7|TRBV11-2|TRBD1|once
CASSSDRAYEQYF
TGTGCCAGCAGCTCGGACAGGGCATACGAGCAGTACTTC
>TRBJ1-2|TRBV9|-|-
CASSVSPGQTSGGYTF
TGTGCCAGCAGCGTGTCTCCCGGACAGACGTCGGGTGGCTACACCTTC
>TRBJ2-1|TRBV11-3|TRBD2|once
CASSLAASGRYEQFF
TGTGCCAGCAGCTTAGCGGCTAGCGGGAGGTATGAGCAGTTCTTC
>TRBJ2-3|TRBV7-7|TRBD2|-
CASSRSGRADTQYF
TGTGCTAGCAGCCGTAGCGGGAGGGCAGATACGCAGTATTTT
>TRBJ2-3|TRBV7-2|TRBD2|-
CASSGLAGTSTDTQYF
TGTGCCAGCAGCGGGCTAGCGGGAACAAGCACAGATACGCAGTATTTT
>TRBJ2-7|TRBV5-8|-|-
CASSYPAVAVYEQYF
TGTGCCAGCAGCTACCCAGCGGTGGCCGTCTACGAGCAGTACTTC
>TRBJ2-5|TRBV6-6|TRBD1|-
CASSYRQGQETQYF
TGTGCCAGCAGTTACAGACAGGGGCAAGAGACCCAGTACTTC
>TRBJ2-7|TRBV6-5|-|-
CASSSDKYEQYF
TGTGCCAGCAGTTCGGACAAATACGAGCAGTACTTC
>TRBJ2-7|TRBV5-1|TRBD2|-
CASSFLAGESEQYF
TGCGCCAGCAGCTTCCTAGCGGGAGAATCCGAGCAGTACTTC
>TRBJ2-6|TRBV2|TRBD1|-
CASRGDRASPANVLTF
TGTGCCAGCAGAGGGGACAGGGCCTCGCCGGCCAACGTCCTGACTTTC
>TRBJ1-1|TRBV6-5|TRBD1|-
CASTTTGISEAFF
TGTGCCAGCACCACGACAGGGATCTCTGAAGCTTTCTTT